This T cell receptor beta chain comes out of a study of T cell responses to AZD1222 COVID-19 vaccine listed by TCRdb under 2021. Notes on the research overall: A total of 240 or so trial participants underwent TCR sequencing, of whom about 210 had received two doses of AZD1222 and about 25 had received two doses of the MenACWY control vaccine. Trial participants were enrolled by age into subgroups of 18-55, 56-69 and 70-plus years, and 148, 28 and 57 TCR-sequenced participants, respectively, were included in these subgroups. Study-wide findings and limitations: Epitopes outside the regions mutated in the B.1.351 and B.1.1.7 variants were reportedly recognized by nearly half of the unique spike-specific TCRs. The whole spike protein was spanned by vaccine-associated CD4 TCRs, and dominant responses were seen in regions 160-218 and 743-854. Because no samples from the day 14 peak response were available, repertoires could be characterized only after the peak T cell response. Conclusions about previously exposed vaccinees were limited because only six or seven AZD1222 recipients were SARS-CoV-2 seropositive at baseline. Participants were mostly white British, with more females than males. The authors suggested clonal diversity may have been underestimated. In the small 56-69-year group, the increase in depth fell short of significance, most likely because of low power. After two AZD1222 doses, spike-specific TCR breadth and depth were significantly higher than at day 0 and than in MenACWY recipients.

Per the publication, the time point label means: about 28 days (+/-7) after the second vaccine dose. AZD1222 recipients given second doses at about 4 weeks or at about 12 weeks were pooled, since spike-specific TCR depth and breadth were not found to differ between the two schedules. Vaccinee samples came from UK trials COV001 and COV002, including a single-blind randomized controlled phase 2/3 trial of AZD1222 (ChAdOx1 nCoV-19) in healthy adults. Trial participant PBMC samples were collected at day 0 and day 28 after the second dose for TCRbeta chain sequencing. The CDR3 regions of human TCRbeta chains were analyzed by immunosequencing. Per the source publication's procedure: Repertoire TCRs were matched against a reference library of SARS-CoV-2-specific TCRs generated with the MIRA antigen-specificity platform. Breadth was defined as the fraction of unique TCRs that were SARS-CoV-2-associated, and depth was defined as the fraction of total T cells that were SARS-CoV-2-associated. Using the MIRA data, each spike-specific TCR was assigned both to the spike region to which the TCR was reactive and to a CD4 or CD8 class. Log10-transformed breadth and depth values were compared by one-way ANOVA with Sidak's multiple comparisons tests. TCRdb took over this immuneACCESS table, retaining in-frame rearrangements with V and J assigned. Such tables are incomplete; in checked studies, under half of the missing clones stem from an unresolved V gene, and the remainder is unexplained. D and trimming were read from the DNA, whereas the V and J calls and clone size are those reported in that table. Across this sample there are around 120,000 clones, with 85% to 90% seen only once. The ten top clones hold approximately 3.5% of the sample.

This clone has more than one count but fewer than ten. Its antigen remains unidentified. The record has no base qualities; no much larger clone is one base away. This TCR was sampled from an adult who received the AZD1222 COVID-19 vaccine. The source material was peripheral blood, sampled 28 days after the second AZD1222 dose.

The nucleotide sequence is given as TGCGCCAGCAGTCAATCTGGGGAGAGCGATGGCTACACCTTC. It specifies CASSQSGESDGYTF. The chain is encoded by TRBV23-1 joined to TRBJ1-2; there is no confident call for the D gene. Being an ORF, TRBV23-1 has a function that is uncertain. The CDR3 measures 14 amino acids from cysteine to phenylalanine. CDR3 DNA only is kept here, 42 bases in frame from base 1. V loses 0 bases of germline sequence and J loses 6 bases, and the interval between the two ends is 11 bases.